These 23 T cell receptor beta chains came from one sample sequenced in a study of cytomegalovirus exposure and HLA in healthy donors. Assay: immunoSEQ multiplex PCR; the TCRdb copy retains only in-frame clones and omits some. The sample shows some 200,000 clones, just over 90% of them seen only once. Sequences were obtained from PBMCs. These receptors all come from a woman younger than 30 in good health and CMV-seronegative.

The J gene is TRBJ1-1, the V gene TRBV30; 8 nucleotides line up with TRBD1. CDR1 and CDR2 from the germline V gene are GTSNPN and SVGIG (reference sequence). With 2 bases clipped from V and 6 bases from J, the junction kept 14 bases outside the gene matches. This CDR3 has 16 amino acids. The CDR3 nucleotides read TGTGCCTGGAGTCCCTCGGACAGGGTAGGGTCCCCTGAAGCTTTCTTT. This encodes CAWSPSDRVGSPEAFF.

The chain is built from TRBV11-2 and TRBJ2-3; no clear D gene. The CDR3 is 12 amino acids. The germline V gene has CDR1 SGHAT and CDR2 FQNNGV. The V gene lost 5 bases and the J gene lost 8 bases, with 11 bases spanning the gap. This CDR3 is CASSPPGGTQYF. In nucleotides, the CDR3 is TGTGCCAGCAGCCCCCCCGGCGGTACGCAGTATTTT.

This clone came up once. The chain links TRBV9 to TRBJ1-5, with TRBD1 matching over 10 bases. From germline, CDR1 is SGDLS and CDR2 YYNGEE. The CDR3 is 15 amino acids. V dropped 0 bases and J dropped 7; count of bases not matched to a gene: 4. The CDR3 sequence is CASSVDRDRGQPQHF. The CDR3 DNA reads as TGTGCCAGCAGCGTAGACCGGGACAGGGGCCAGCCCCAGCATTTT.

The V and J genes are TRBV7-6 and TRBJ2-6; D might be TRBD1 (6 bases). The CDR3 covers 19 residues. Germline lookup yields CDR1 SGHVS and CDR2 FNYEAQ. The V end was cut by 5 bases, the J end by 0 bases, with 20 bases between. This CDR3 reads CASSPEHGQPYSGANVLTF. Here the CDR3 DNA reads TGTGCCAGCAGCCCAGAACACGGACAGCCTTACTCTGGGGCCAACGTCCTGACTTTC.

The chain links TRBV2 to TRBJ1-1; weak D call: TRBD1 (6 bases). The CDR3 contains 12 residues. CDR1 and CDR2 from the germline V gene are SNHLY and FYNNEI. Trimming took off 8 bases at V and 7 bases at J, with 14 bases between the two ends. The CDR3, as DNA: TGTGCCAGCGCGGACAGAATATTTGAAGCTTTCTTT. It is translated as CASADRIFEAFF.

The V gene is TRBV30, the J gene TRBJ2-1; D is unclear. Trimming took off 5 bases at V and 4 bases at J, with 15 bases between the two ends. Germline V lookup: CDR1 GTSNPN, CDR2 SVGIG (reference sequence). This CDR3 region has 14 residues. The CDR3 protein is CAWGPSTLYNEQFF. The CDR3 DNA reads TGTGCCTGGGGCCCGTCGACACTTTACAATGAGCAGTTCTTC.

J is TRBJ1-5 and V is TRBV6-1, with 9 bases lining up with TRBD1. Per the germline V gene, CDR1 is MNHNS and CDR2 is SASEGT. The CDR3 sequence is 18 residues long. V lost 3 bases and J lost 6; bases outside the gene matches: 15. The CDR3 region is CASSDTTRDRDEGQPQHF. CDR3 nucleotide sequence: TGTGCCAGCAGTGACACTACCCGGGACAGGGACGAGGGTCAGCCCCAGCATTTT.

The chain recombines TRBV29-1 with TRBJ1-1, with 8 bases lining up with TRBD1. The CDR3 runs to 13 residues. Germline CDR1 is SQVTM and CDR2 is ANQGSEA. The V gene end was trimmed by 3 bases and the J gene end by 4 bases; junction bases not matched to a gene: 4. The CDR3 is CSVETGALTEAFF. In DNA, the CDR3 is TGCAGCGTTGAGACAGGGGCTCTCACTGAAGCTTTCTTT.

With regard to this clone: Other DNA sequences in this sample translate to the same CDR3. The chain carries TRBV27 and TRBJ2-7, with 10 bases identical to TRBD1. The CDR3 covers 14 residues. CDR1 and CDR2 (germline): MNHEY, SMNVEV (reference sequence). With 2 bases clipped from V and 6 bases from J, the junction kept 4 bases outside the gene matches. Here the CDR3 reads CASSLGTGVGEQYF. The CDR3 coding sequence is TGTGCCAGCAGTTTAGGGACAGGGGTGGGCGAGCAGTACTTC.

The chain links TRBV11-1 to TRBJ1-2; D call uncertain. CDR3 length equals 13 residues. Trimming left V 3 bases short and J 4 bases short, with 9 bases between. The germline V gene encodes CDR1 SGHAT and CDR2 FQDESV (reference sequence). The CDR3 is CASSFSGSYGYTF. CDR3 nucleotide sequence: TGTGCCAGCAGCTTTAGCGGGAGCTATGGCTACACCTTC.

This chain connects TRBV6-1 to TRBJ1-3; 7 nucleotides match TRBD1. CDR1 is MNHNS and CDR2 is SASEGT in the germline V gene. Trimming removed 7 bases from V and 5 bases from J; junction bases left unmatched: 2. The CDR3 runs to 12 residues. CDR3 residues: CASKRGRNTIYF. The CDR3 DNA sequence: TGTGCCAGCAAAAGGGGGCGAAACACCATATATTTT.

The rearrangement uses TRBV6-1 and TRBJ2-3, with 8 bases fitting TRBD2. The J segment lost 6 bases and the V segment lost 6 bases, leaving 8 bases of the junction unmatched. The germline CDR1 and CDR2 sequences are MNHNS and SASEGT. CDR3 size: 14 residues. The CDR3 sequence is CASSPAGEPDTQYF. The CDR3 DNA is TGTGCCAGCAGCCCAGCGGGAGAGCCCGATACGCAGTATTTT.

This chain joins TRBV2 and TRBJ2-5; 7 positions match TRBD2. There are 13 residues in the CDR3. V dropped 11 bases and J dropped 3; count of bases not matched to a gene: 9. CDR1 and CDR2 (germline): SNHLY, FYNNEI. DNA for the CDR3: TGTGCCTCCGGGGGGAGCGGGGAAGAGACCCAGTACTTC. Residues: CASGGSGEETQYF.

The genes are TRBV30 and TRBJ1-2; TRBD1 aligns across 7 bases. J lost 2 bases, V lost 1 base, and 7 bases had no gene match. The CDR3 length is 15 residues. Germline-derived CDR1 and CDR2 are GTSNPN and SVGIG (reference sequence). This CDR3 reads CAWSGHRGPNYGYTF. As DNA, the CDR3 is TGTGCCTGGAGTGGCCACAGGGGTCCAAACTATGGCTACACCTTC.

The chain combines TRBV11-2 with TRBJ2-1, with D tentatively TRBD2 (6 bases). Germline V gene lookup returns CDR1 SGHAT and CDR2 FQNNGV. The V gene lost 0 bases and the J gene lost 0 bases, with 15 bases spanning the gap. The CDR3 spans 18 residues. Here the CDR3 DNA reads TGTGCCAGCAGCTTAGATCCTTTAGCGGACCACTCCTACAATGAGCAGTTCTTC. Translated, it gives CASSLDPLADHSYNEQFF.

V is TRBV29-1 and J is TRBJ1-5; TRBD1 matches at 8 bases. Germline lookup yields CDR1 SQVTM and CDR2 ANQGSEA. V lost 6 bases and J lost 4; bases outside the gene matches: 5. This CDR3 spans 13 amino acids. The CDR3 DNA is TGCAGCGTCGCTACAGGGGGGAATCAGCCCCAGCATTTT. This gives the protein CSVATGGNQPQHF.

The chain employs TRBV30 and TRBJ1-3, with TRBD1 identical over 7 bases. Losses at the gene ends were 5 bases for V and 3 bases for J; bases not matched to a gene: 4. The CDR3 covers 13 residues. Per germline, CDR1 GTSNPN and CDR2 SVGIG (reference sequence). The CDR3 DNA follows: TGTGCCTGGCACAGGGGAAGTGGAAACACCATATATTTT. Its translation: CAWHRGSGNTIYF.

The rearrangement joins TRBV19 to TRBJ1-5, with D perhaps matching TRBD1 (6 bases). CDR3 length: 12 residues. V lost 10 bases and J lost 2, with 9 bases in between. Germline CDR1 and CDR2: LNHDA and SQIVND (reference sequence). The CDR3, as DNA: TGTGCCACACGACAGGGCAATCAGCCCCAGCATTTT. This gives the protein CATRQGNQPQHF.

V usage is TRBV6-1 and J usage is TRBJ1-4; 8 bases agree with TRBD1. Germline V CDR1 and CDR2: MNHNS, SASEGT. The CDR3 covers 15 residues. Trimming took 5 bases from V and 4 from J; bases not matched to a gene: 6. As DNA, the CDR3 is TGTGCCAGCAGTTCAGGGGGCGGCCTTAATGAAAAACTGTTTTTT. This sequence encodes CASSSGGGLNEKLFF.

This clone was found once. The chain couples TRBV27 to TRBJ1-1; TRBD1 matches at 8 bases. V dropped 1 base and J dropped 2; count of bases not matched to a gene: 6. Germline CDR1 reads MNHEY; CDR2 reads SMNVEV (reference sequence). This CDR3 region has 16 residues. CDR3 protein: CASSLFITGGNTEAFF. The CDR3 nucleotides read TGTGCCAGCAGTTTATTTATTACAGGGGGAAACACTGAAGCTTTCTTT.

The rearrangement links TRBV2 to TRBJ2-3, with 8 bases identical to TRBD2. Germline CDR1 and CDR2: SNHLY and FYNNEI. This CDR3 region has 16 residues. V lost 8 bases and J lost 3; bases outside the gene matches: 13. The CDR3 DNA follows: TGTGCCAGCTCAAAGGGAGCGGGAGAGGGAACAGATACGCAGTATTTT. This gives the protein CASSKGAGEGTDTQYF. Variable domain in full (rest from reference TRBV2 and TRBJ2-3): EPEVTQTPSHQVTQMGQEVILRCVPISNHLYFYWYRQILGQKVEFLVSFYNNEISEKSEIFDDQFSVERPDGSNFTLKIRSTKLEDSAMYFCASSKGAGEGTDTQYFGPGTRLTVL.

The CDR3 DNA reads TGTGCCAGCAGTTTACTCCCTCGGAATCAGCCCCAGCATTTT. Its translation is CASSLLPRNQPQHF. The J gene is TRBJ1-5, the V gene TRBV28; D unclear. Looked up from germline, CDR1 is MDHEN and CDR2 is SYDVKM. This CDR3 spans 14 amino acids. Trimming left V 2 bases short and J 4 bases short, with 9 bases between.

The chain has TRBV12-5 and TRBJ1-5; D not resolved. Trimming took off 6 bases at V and 9 bases at J, with 21 bases between the two ends. CDR1 and CDR2 (germline): LGHNT, FRNRAP. The CDR3 extends over 15 amino acids. CDR3 coding DNA: TGTGCTAGTGGGGAGGGCACCACTACTTTTGGGCCCCAGCATTTT. Protein product: CASGEGTTTFGPQHF.